A single sample gave rise to the 8 T cell receptor beta chains below, sequenced in a study of tumor-infiltrating lymphocytes in primary liver carcinoma. Using a constant-region primer together with ProtoScript II reverse transcriptase, TCR beta cDNA was made from roughly 520 ng of total RNA. Generation of the TCR beta libraries relied on three nested multiplex PCR rounds using slightly modified ARM-PCR. The first two PCR rounds used TRBV1-TRBV30 forward primers with a C-beta reverse primer, approximately 11 cycles each. TCRdb processed the multiplex PCR reads anew with MiXCR; each CDR3 protein has one entry. The sample lists fewer than 350,000 distinct CDR3 sequences; 65% were seen once. Unsorted whole blood supplied the RNA, and germline DNA was extracted too. The sequenced sample consisted of peripheral blood. These receptor sequences come from a man aged 35 to 55 with primary liver carcinoma and hepatitis B virus infection.

The sample holds a few counts of this clonotype. CDR3 in amino acids: CASSQMTGAGGNQPQHF. As DNA, the CDR3 is TGCGCCAGCAGCCAAATGACAGGGGCCGGGGGCAATCAGCCCCAGCATTTT. V gene TRBV4-1 combines with J gene TRBJ1-5; 8 nucleotides align to TRBD1. The length of the CDR3 is 17 residues. Germline CDR1 reads MGHRA; CDR2 reads YSYEKL. Trimming at V came to 2 bases and at J to 2 bases, leaving 8 bases not matched to a gene.

On this clonotype: This may stem from a read error, because a much larger clone lies one nucleotide away. The chain recombines TRBV30 with TRBJ1-1; maybe TRBD1 (5 bases). This CDR3 comprises 15 residues. CDR1 and CDR2 from the germline V gene are GTSNPN and SVGIG (reference sequence). CDR3 protein: CGWSLAGLGNTEAFF. The DNA for the CDR3 is TGTGGCTGGAGTCTAGCGGGACTTGGGAACACTGAAGCTTTCTTT.

Details on this clonotype: At one boundary the junction diverges from the germline segment, which might be a read error. The rearrangement joins TRBV14 to TRBJ2-5, with a tentative D call TRBD1 (5 bases). CDR1 is SGHDN and CDR2 is FVKESK in the germline V gene. The CDR3 loop spans 13 amino acids. This chain's CDR3 is CASSEGQGSTQYF. As DNA, the CDR3 is TGCGCCAGCAGCGAAGGGCAGGGATCAACCCAGTACTTC.

J is TRBJ2-7 and V is TRBV29-1; TRBD2 is a possible D gene (6 bases). This CDR3 spans 13 amino acids. CDR1 is SQVTM, CDR2 ANQGSEA, per germline. The DNA of the CDR3 is TGCAGGGTGCGGGCCGGGACTGCCTACGAGCAGTACTTC. This gives the protein CRVRAGTAYEQYF.

To note about this clonotype: Relative to the germline gene, one junction end is altered; a read error may explain this. The rearrangement uses TRBV5-4 and TRBJ2-7; no reliable D call. The CDR3 has 13 residues. In germline, CDR1 is SGHNT, CDR2 YYREEE (reference sequence). The CDR3 bases are TGCGCCAGCAGCTTAGAGAGACGAAACGAGCAGTACTTC. Amino acid sequence: CASSLERRNEQYF.

This clonotype came up many times. The chain couples TRBV29-1 to TRBJ2-5; TRBD1 might be the D (6 bases). Germline V gives CDR1 SQVTM, CDR2 ANQGSEA. The V end was cut by 3 bases, the J end by 4 bases, with 18 bases between. This CDR3 region has 15 residues. The CDR3 region has the DNA TGCAGCGTTGAGGTGGGGACATGGATGACAGAGACCCAGTACTTC. Amino acid sequence: CSVEVGTWMTETQYF.

A single count supports this clonotype. CDR3 DNA sequence: TGTGCCAGCAGCTTGTTGGAGAATCAGCCCCAGCATTTT. Translation gives CASSLLENQPQHF. V gene TRBV7-9 combines with J gene TRBJ1-5, with D hard to call. The CDR3 is 13 residues long. Germline V gene lookup returns CDR1 SEHNR and CDR2 FQNEAQ (reference sequence). V was cut by 3 bases and J by 4 bases, with 7 bases left in between.

Points on this clonotype: A read error is possible here, since a much larger clone lies one base away. The gene calls are TRBV6-5 and TRBJ2-1; D tentatively reads TRBD1 or TRBD2 (5 bases each). The CDR3 covers 12 residues. From germline, CDR1 is MNHEY and CDR2 SVGAGI. V was clipped by 6 bases and J by 7 bases, with 10 bases between them. CDR3 protein: CASRTEGNEQFF. The CDR3 DNA sequence: TGTGCCAGCAGGACAGAGGGTAATGAGCAGTTCTTC.